This T cell receptor beta chain was documented in a study of blood T cell repertoires in COVID-19. Study background: Nucleic acid was either cDNA or gDNA, and it came from T cells, B-cell-depleted T cells, or PBMCs.

Measured with immunoSEQ multiplex PCR; TCRdb has only the in-frame clones, and not every one. The top ten clones hold under 6.5% of a sample with 71,000 or so clones, 90% of them seen once. This CDR3 spans 17 amino acids. The V end lost 4 bases, the J end lost 4 bases, and 24 bases lay between the germline ends. Per the germline V gene, CDR1 is SGHRS and CDR2 is YFSETQ. V is TRBV5-1 and J is TRBJ2-7; D perhaps matches TRBD2 (6 bases). Specimen: peripheral blood. This receptor was identified in a woman aged 18-29 years with acute or convalescent COVID-19. CDR3 nucleotide sequence: TGCGCCAGCAGCCCCACGTCCTTGGGAGGTCCTCCTTACGAGCAGTACTTC. This codes for CASSPTSLGGPPYEQYF.